The 17 T cell receptor beta chains listed next were all sequenced from one sample in a study of shared clonotypes between healthy human individuals. Some clones are missing from TCRdb's copy, which holds only in-frame ones; the method was immunoSEQ multiplex PCR. This sample yields some 580,000 clones, of which approximately 97% are seen a single time; roughly 0.055% belongs to the top ten. The sample was naive CD4+ T cells sorted from blood. Subset specified: CD45RA+ positively selected. All receptors derive from a woman aged 25 to 39 in good health.

CDR3 in amino acids: CASRGLALYEQYF. DNA of the CDR3: TGCGCCAGCAGGGGACTAGCCCTATACGAGCAGTACTTC. The rearrangement uses TRBV10-2 and TRBJ2-7, with TRBD2 matching 9 bases. From germline, CDR1 is WSHSY and CDR2 SAAADI. The CDR3 loop spans 13 amino acids. After removal of 6 bases from V and 4 bases from J, the junction contained 4 bases not matched to a gene.

To note about this clone: At one boundary the junction diverges from the germline segment, which might be a read error. This specimen includes other DNA sequences encoding the same CDR3. V gene TRBV4-1 combines with J gene TRBJ2-7; TRBD1 might be the D (6 bases). CDR1 MGHRA and CDR2 YSYEKL come from the germline V gene. The CDR3 length is 13 residues. The CDR3: CASSHQRGYEQYF. DNA of the CDR3: TGCGCCAGCAGCCATCAAAGGGGGTACGAACAGTACTTC.

Points on this clone: Within the sample, other DNA sequences also encode this same CDR3. The CDR3 DNA sequence: TGTGCCAGCAGCTCCTCAGGGGGGACTGAAGCTTTCTTT. It encodes CASSSSGGTEAFF. The genes are TRBV7-8 and TRBJ1-1; TRBD1 aligns across 7 bases. CDR1 and CDR2 from the germline V gene are SGHVS and FQNEAQ. Trimming took 4 bases from V and 5 from J; bases not matched to a gene: 4. This CDR3 region has 13 residues.

This chain uses TRBV10-2 with TRBJ1-5; TRBD1 is a possible D gene (5 bases). The CDR3 contains 15 residues. From germline, CDR1 is WSHSY and CDR2 SAAADI. V lost 2 bases, J lost 4 bases, and 12 bases lay in between. The CDR3 here is CASSEVPRQNQPQHF. The CDR3 DNA sequence: TGCGCCAGCAGTGAGGTTCCTCGACAGAATCAGCCCCAGCATTTT.

This clone appeared once. The chain links TRBV27 to TRBJ1-1, with TRBD1 matching over 7 bases. The V gene end was trimmed by 5 bases and the J gene end by 2 bases; junction bases not matched to a gene: 8. Germline lookup yields CDR1 MNHEY and CDR2 SMNVEV (reference sequence). This CDR3 is built from 15 residues. Here the CDR3 reads CASSPRRGLNTEAFF. In DNA form, the CDR3 reads TGTGCCAGCAGTCCCCGAAGGGGGCTAAACACTGAAGCTTTCTTT.

The chain couples TRBV10-3 to TRBJ1-1, with no clear D. The CDR3 runs 14 residues. Germline assignment: CDR1 ENHRY and CDR2 SYGVKD. V was shortened by 2 bases and J by 0 bases, with 7 bases between the two germline ends. The DNA for the CDR3 is TGTGCCATCAGTGAGCAGGAATTGAACACTGAAGCTTTCTTT. This gives the protein CAISEQELNTEAFF.

This chain connects TRBV27 to TRBJ2-5, with TRBD2 matching 7 bases. J was trimmed by 3 bases and V by 2 bases; bases with no gene match: 3. The CDR3 totals 14 residues. CDR1 and CDR2 (germline): MNHEY, SMNVEV (reference sequence). The DNA of the CDR3 is TGTGCCAGCAGTTTAACGGGAGGCAAAGAGACCCAGTACTTC. Translation: CASSLTGGKETQYF.

The chain has TRBV27 and TRBJ2-7, with unresolved D. The CDR3 consists of 13 residues. Trimming removed 3 bases from V and 5 bases from J, with 11 bases in between. The germline CDR1 and CDR2 sequences are MNHEY and SMNVEV (reference sequence). CDR3 sequence (DNA): TGTGCCAGCAGTTTCCAGGCTAGAAACGAGCAGTACTTC. Translation gives CASSFQARNEQYF.

V gene TRBV14 combines with J gene TRBJ2-2; D perhaps matches TRBD1 (6 bases). CDR1 is SGHDN, CDR2 FVKESK, per germline. V lost 6 bases and J 7 bases, leaving 21 bases between the germline ends. The CDR3 is 16 residues long. CDR3: CASSQLRTALGGELFF. CDR3 DNA sequence: TGTGCCAGCAGTCAACTGCGGACAGCTCTCGGCGGGGAGCTGTTTTTT.

V and J are TRBV2 and TRBJ2-6, with a possible D match to TRBD2 (5 bases). V was pared by 11 bases and J by 2 bases, with 19 bases between. The CDR3 length is 16 residues. Germline assignment: CDR1 SNHLY and CDR2 FYNNEI. CDR3 amino acids: CACSVAVRAGANVLTF. The CDR3 bases are TGTGCCTGTAGCGTGGCCGTTCGAGCTGGGGCCAACGTCCTGACTTTC. Supplemented by reference TRBV2 and TRBJ2-6, the full variable domain reads EPEVTQTPSHQVTQMGQEVILRCVPISNHLYFYWYRQILGQKVEFLVSFYNNEISEKSEIFDDQFSVERPDGSNFTLKIRSTKLEDSAMYFCACSVAVRAGANVLTFGAGSRLTVL.

The rearrangement uses TRBV28 and TRBJ1-1; D ambiguous. The CDR3 runs 13 residues. Germline CDR1 is MDHEN and CDR2 is SYDVKM. The V end lost 0 bases, the J end lost 5 bases, and 7 bases lay between the germline ends. Here the CDR3 reads CASSLWGGTEAFF. CDR3 in DNA: TGTGCCAGCAGTTTATGGGGTGGGACTGAAGCTTTCTTT.

For this clone: The sample holds other DNA sequences that translate to the same CDR3. This rearrangement joins TRBV18 to TRBJ2-7; tentatively, D is TRBD1 (5 bases). This CDR3 contains 14 residues. Germline lookup yields CDR1 KGHSH and CDR2 LQKENI. The germline V and J ends were trimmed by 1 base and 0 bases, with 7 bases remaining between them. CDR3: CASSPQDSSYEQYF. The CDR3 nucleotides read TGTGCCAGCTCACCACAAGACAGCTCCTACGAGCAGTACTTC.

In its sample, this clone was seen once. This chain links TRBV4-1 with TRBJ2-3, with 10 bases matching TRBD1. V lost 0 bases to trimming and J lost 0 bases; unmatched junction nucleotides: 6. Germline V gene lookup returns CDR1 MGHRA and CDR2 YSYEKL. The CDR3 extends over 18 amino acids. CDR3 in amino acids: CASSQDPRDRGSTDTQYF. The CDR3 DNA reads TGCGCCAGCAGCCAAGATCCCCGGGACAGGGGAAGCACAGATACGCAGTATTTT.

This chain connects TRBV7-9 to TRBJ2-3, with D possibly being TRBD2 (5 bases). The germline CDR1 and CDR2 sequences are SEHNR and FQNEAQ (reference sequence). The CDR3 runs to 12 residues. Trimming took off 5 bases at V and 4 bases at J, with 7 bases between the two ends. As DNA, the CDR3 is TGTGCCAGCAGCCCGGACTCAGATACGCAGTATTTT. This gives the protein CASSPDSDTQYF.

The gene calls are TRBV11-2 and TRBJ2-7, with 9 positions matching TRBD1. Germline assignment: CDR1 SGHAT and CDR2 FQNNGV. The V and J ends lost 0 bases and 5 bases, in that order; junction bases with no gene match: 11. CDR3 size: 17 residues. The CDR3 is CASSLEEWTGDVDEQYF. The CDR3 DNA follows: TGTGCCAGCAGCTTAGAAGAGTGGACAGGGGACGTAGACGAGCAGTACTTC.

This rearrangement joins TRBV2 to TRBJ2-3; D not resolved. The germline gives CDR1 SNHLY, CDR2 FYNNEI. The CDR3 runs to 13 residues. Trimming shortened V by 6 bases and J by 1 base, and 8 bases separated the two germline ends. This CDR3 is CASSSSRTDTQYF. In nucleotides, the CDR3 is TGTGCCAGCAGCTCCTCGCGCACAGATACGCAGTATTTT.

This rearrangement joins TRBV4-1 to TRBJ2-1, with a possible D match to TRBD1 (5 bases). CDR3 length equals 14 residues. CDR1 MGHRA and CDR2 YSYEKL come from the germline V gene. The germline V and J ends were trimmed by 1 base and 10 bases, with 14 bases remaining between them. The DNA of the CDR3 is TGCGCCAGCAGCCAAGGGGAAGGGGCAAGAGAGCAGTTCTTC. This translates into CASSQGEGAREQFF.